The text below deals with one T cell receptor beta chain. The antigen is undetermined. The PCR used 60 Vbeta and 13 Jbeta primers. Using immunoSEQ multiplex PCR, the repertoire was profiled, and TCRdb retains in-frame clones only, with some absent. The sample has 110,000 to 150,000 clones, around four fifths seen once. This entry is derived from a study of cytomegalovirus exposure and HLA in healthy donors. The wider study: Researchers found that about 82% of over 350 genotyped donors fell within the Caucasian-associated ancestry cluster. Findings of the study overall: In vitro assays verified that a few CMV-associated chains recognized CMV antigens specifically. Previous analysis showed most TCR beta V segments were productive about 87% or about 30% of the time. Several top significant clusters appeared, in a later analysis, to be linked to common viral pathogens.

Sequenced input: PBMCs. This receptor was taken from a male donor in good health and CMV-seronegative.

The CDR3 spells CIALSETGNTEAFF. DNA for the CDR3: TGCATCGCCCTCTCTGAGACGGGGAACACTGAAGCTTTCTTT. The chain carries TRBV29-1 and TRBJ1-1; no definite D call. Germline CDR1 is SQVTM and CDR2 is ANQGSEA. The CDR3 contains 14 residues. Full variable domain (remainder filled in from reference TRBV29-1 and TRBJ1-1): SAVISQKPSRDICQRGTSLTIQCQVDSQVTMMFWYRQQPGQSLTLIATANQGSEATYESGFVIDKFPISRPNLTFSTLTVSNMSPEDSSIYLCIALSETGNTEAFFGQGTRLTVV.